This T cell receptor (beta chain) was found in a study of T cells in Graves' hyperthyroidism and ophthalmopathy. This clonotype was counted at least ten times. The antigen remains undetermined. Study findings and constraints: From stable hyperthyroidism, ophthalmopathy was separated by a 13 V-J model. Most clonotypes that expanded in the thyroid above 0.001 also showed up in blood.

The CDR3 is 17 amino acids. CDR1 is MNHEY, CDR2 SMNVEV, per germline (reference sequence). J gave up 3 bases and V 5 bases, and 11 bases lay outside the gene matches. Source material for PBMCs was about 10 ml fresh peripheral blood. RNA transcripts gave rise to amplified TCR beta CDR3 regions. The primer set for the first-round RT-PCR of the TCR CDR3 was HTBI. From the multiplex PCR reads, TCRdb called clonotypes with MiXCR, one entry per CDR3 protein. The sample records about 380,000 distinct CDR3 sequences, around a sixth being singletons. The sample was blood. The chain carries TRBV27 and TRBJ1-5; TRBD1 aligns across 9 bases. The clonotype was recovered from a man aged 18 to 29 with Graves' ophthalmopathy. The CDR3 DNA is TGTGCCAGCAGTATCCACAGGGGGCCCGATTCCAATCAGCCCCAGCATTTT. Translation gives CASSIHRGPDSNQPQHF.